The source of this TCR beta chain is a study of T cell responses to AZD1222 COVID-19 vaccine. Whole-study results and caveats: Females made up more of the donors, who were largely white British, and clonal diversity may have come out too low.

Here immunoSEQ multiplex PCR was the method, and the copy in TCRdb shows in-frame clones only, minus some. The table records 140,000 to 150,000 clones, approximately 90% of them present only once. On this clone itself: The antigen is not known.

This CDR3 is 12 amino acids long. Unmatched junction bases numbered 5, after V lost 6 bases and J lost 11 bases. V gene TRBV12-3 or TRBV12-4 combines with J gene TRBJ2-5; 11 bases agree with TRBD2. This material consisted of peripheral blood, taken 28 days after the second AZD1222 dose. The TCR sequence derives from an adult who received the AZD1222 COVID-19 vaccine. The chain's CDR3 is CASRGTSGVQYF. In nucleotides, the CDR3 is TGTGCCAGCAGGGGGACTAGCGGTGTTCAGTACTTC.